This record looks at one T cell receptor beta chain sequence and its context. Antigen specificity is unknown. The data were taken from a study of lymphopenia after photon versus proton radiotherapy. General observations from the study: Post-nadir TCR diversity decline inversely tracked overall survival among those who died. Oligoclonal CD8+ Temra expansion after nadir drove photon patients' diversity drop. Better survival with proton therapy was suggested as possible, not demonstrated. Under photons, naive T cells and diversity fell while effector/memory populations rose.

Between the trimmed V and J ends, which lost 3 bases and 3 bases, there was a span of 17 bases. This CDR3 is 16 amino acids long. Germline V gives CDR1 MRHNA, CDR2 SNTAGT. Using immunoSEQ multiplex PCR, the repertoire was profiled, and TCRdb retains in-frame clones only, with some absent. In the table there are nearly 25,000 clones, about 84% of which are singletons. The sequence came from a woman in her 70s with pancreatic cancer. This chain links TRBV6-4 with TRBJ1-1; D unclear. The sample in question was peripheral blood, obtained from a patient treated with proton-based radiotherapy. The CDR3, as DNA: TGTGCCAGCAGTGAAGGTTTGTATCCCGGATACACTGAAGCTTTCTTT. Translating gives CASSEGLYPGYTEAFF.